This TCR beta chain was captured in a study of vaccination and CD4 T cells after COVID-19. In the study overall: Convalescent donors were composed of six males and four females, of whom two were Hispanic. Samples taken post-COVID came a median around 3.5 months after diagnosis, ranging from 35 to 161.

Treatment of the sample: roughly ten-day PBMC culture with coronavirus spike peptide pools or control peptides (ViraFEST assay). Cultured CD4+ T-cell DNA underwent Oncomine TCR Beta short-read sequencing. One entry per CDR3 protein, called by TCRdb with MiXCR from the PCR reads. Among 20,000 to 25,000 distinct CDR3 sequences listed, less than 75% were seen once. CDR3 length: 11 residues. Per the germline V gene, CDR1 is MNHEY and CDR2 is SVGEGT. Trimming took off 6 bases at V and 9 bases at J, with 12 bases between the two ends. With respect to this clonotype: Its matching antigen is unknown.

The clonotype originates from a human donor who had recovered from COVID-19. This chain joins TRBV6-2 or TRBV6-3 and TRBJ2-7, with a tentative D call TRBD1 (5 bases). Sequencing input: CD4+ T cells from blood, cultured in vitro. CDR3 nucleotide sequence: TGTGCCAGCAGGCTCGGACAAAGGCAGTACTTC. It yields the protein CASRLGQRQYF.